A single sample gave rise to the 25 T cell receptor beta chains below, sequenced in a study of control samples from healthy donors and cancer patients. Profiled with immunoSEQ multiplex PCR; TCRdb holds only in-frame clones, not every one. The table shows tens of thousands of clones, with about 95% occurring only once. The specimen sequenced was blood. All receptors come from a man aged 25-40 years in good health.

The J gene is TRBJ2-2, the V gene TRBV9; 7 bases align to TRBD2. The CDR3 consists of 15 residues. The germline V gene has CDR1 SGDLS and CDR2 YYNGEE. The J segment lost 6 bases and the V segment lost 3 bases, leaving 8 bases of the junction unmatched. DNA of the CDR3: TGTGCCAGCAGCGCAGGACTAGTCTCTTCCGGGGAGCTGTTTTTT. This gives the protein CASSAGLVSSGELFF.

As to this clone: A junction boundary mismatches the germline segment, possibly from a read error. The chain employs TRBV3-1 (or the pseudogene TRBV3-2) and TRBJ1-4; D gene uncertain. The CDR3 sequence is 12 residues long. CDR1 and CDR2 (germline): LGHDT, YNNKEL (reference sequence). CDR3 sequence (DNA): TGTGCCAACAGCCAAGATAGGGAAAAACTGTTTTTT. Protein: CANSQDREKLFF.

The J gene is TRBJ1-2, the V gene TRBV28; 8 positions match TRBD1. The ends lost 5 bases at V and 4 bases at J; junction bases unmatched: 9. The germline gives CDR1 MDHEN, CDR2 SYDVKM. The CDR3 length is 15 residues. In DNA, the CDR3 is TGTGCCAGCAGTACCCGGGACAGGTACATCTATGGCTACACCTTC. Translated, it gives CASSTRDRYIYGYTF.

In DNA, the CDR3 is TGTGCCAGCAGCCAGTACAGGAACACTGAAGCTTTCTTT. Its protein is CASSQYRNTEAFF. The gene calls are TRBV3-1 (or the pseudogene TRBV3-2) and TRBJ1-1; D call uncertain. The CDR3 runs 13 residues. CDR1 and CDR2 from the germline V gene are LGHDT and YNNKEL (reference sequence). V lost 3 bases and J lost 1, with 6 bases in between.

The J gene is TRBJ1-4, the V gene TRBV9, with 8 bases identical to TRBD1. This CDR3 region has 16 residues. J lost 1 base, V lost 4 bases, and 6 bases had no gene match. Germline V gene data show CDR1 as SGDLS and CDR2 as YYNGEE. CDR3 protein: CASSLRTGLTNEKLFF. In nucleotides, the CDR3 is TGTGCCAGCAGCCTTCGGACAGGGCTAACTAATGAAAAACTGTTTTTT.

J is TRBJ1-5 and V is TRBV3-1 (or the pseudogene TRBV3-2), with TRBD1 as a possible D gene (6 bases). The V gene's germline CDR1 is LGHDT and CDR2 YNNKEL (reference sequence). This CDR3 region has 15 residues. V was shortened by 3 bases and J by 3 bases, with 12 bases between the two germline ends. The CDR3 here is CASSHGTRHNQPQHF. The CDR3, as DNA: TGTGCCAGCAGCCACGGGACACGGCACAATCAGCCCCAGCATTTT.

The rearrangement uses TRBV2 and TRBJ1-3, with D unclear. The CDR3 spans 16 residues. Germline V lookup: CDR1 SNHLY, CDR2 FYNNEI. Trimming pared 2 bases from V and 0 bases from J, leaving 11 bases between. DNA for the CDR3: TGTGCCAGCAGTGAAAGGCAGAAGAACTCTGGAAACACCATATATTTT. Translated: CASSERQKNSGNTIYF.

This chain uses TRBV29-1 with TRBJ2-7, with TRBD2 matching 7 bases. There are 12 residues in the CDR3. V shed 7 bases, J shed 4 bases, and the junction held 7 bases outside the gene matches. Germline values: CDR1 SQVTM, CDR2 ANQGSEA. CDR3 sequence (DNA): TGCAGCGCCGGACTAGTTCCTTACGAGCAGTACTTC. Its translation is CSAGLVPYEQYF.

The CDR3 DNA follows: TGTGCCAGCAGCCAAGATCCCAACCGGGCGGGCTATGGCTACACCTTC. Translation: CASSQDPNRAGYGYTF. This chain links TRBV4-2 with TRBJ1-2, with D uncertain. Per the germline V gene, CDR1 is LGHNA and CDR2 is YNFKEQ. Trimming removed 0 bases from V and 4 bases from J, with 15 bases in between. CDR3 length: 16 residues.

The chain uses TRBV5-4 and TRBJ2-1, with D unresolved. Germline-derived CDR1 and CDR2 are SGHNT and YYREEE (reference sequence). This CDR3 comprises 12 residues. Trimming removed 1 base at V and 6 bases at J, with 5 bases between. The CDR3 DNA follows: TGTGCCAGCAGCTTGCAATTCAATGAGCAGTTCTTC. The encoded protein is CASSLQFNEQFF.

This clone was detected only once. V and J are TRBV9 and TRBJ1-4; possibly TRBD1 for D (6 bases). CDR1 and CDR2 (germline): SGDLS, YYNGEE. Trimming took off 3 bases at V and 4 bases at J, with 13 bases between the two ends. This CDR3 comprises 15 residues. This CDR3 reads CASSGQGGDNEKLFF. The CDR3 DNA reads TGTGCCAGCAGCGGCCAAGGGGGGGATAATGAAAAACTGTTTTTT.

The chain recombines TRBV7-3 with TRBJ2-1; D gene ambiguous. V gave up 1 base and J gave up 2 bases, with 15 bases separating them. This CDR3 has 17 amino acids. Germline CDR1 reads SGHTA; CDR2 reads FQGTGA. In DNA form, the CDR3 reads TGTGCCAGCAGCTTAAGCCCGGTCCCATGGGCCTACAATGAGCAGTTCTTC. This encodes CASSLSPVPWAYNEQFF.

This CDR3 is CASIPTPPYEQYF. In nucleotides, the CDR3 is TGTGCCAGCATTCCGACACCTCCCTACGAGCAGTACTTC. The chain uses TRBV28 and TRBJ2-7; unclear D gene. There are 13 residues in the CDR3. CDR1 and CDR2 (germline): MDHEN, SYDVKM. V lost 7 bases and J 2 bases, leaving 12 bases between the germline ends. Variable domain in full (rest from reference TRBV28 and TRBJ2-7): DVKVTQSSRYLVKRTGEKVFLECVQDMDHENMFWYRQDPGLGLRLIYFSYDVKMKEKGDIPEGYSVSREKKERFSLILESASTNQTSMYLCASIPTPPYEQYFGPGTRLTVT.

This clone was counted a single time. The chain employs TRBV6-5 and TRBJ1-1; D possibly corresponds to TRBD1 (6 bases). This CDR3 has 11 residues. V was clipped by 6 bases and J by 10 bases, with 12 bases between them. CDR1 is MNHEY, CDR2 SVGAGI, per germline. CDR3 DNA: TGTGCCAGCAGCCGGACAGACCCAGCTTTCTTT. Encoded protein: CASSRTDPAFF.

The genes are TRBV4-2 and TRBJ1-4; D uncertain. CDR1 and CDR2 from the germline V gene are LGHNA and YNFKEQ. V shed 2 bases and J shed 8 bases, with 9 bases lying between them. This CDR3 region has 13 residues. CDR3 region: CASSQWLLEKLFF. CDR3 DNA: TGTGCCAGCAGCCAATGGTTGTTGGAAAAACTGTTTTTT.

The rearrangement uses TRBV28 and TRBJ2-5; D possibly matches TRBD1 or TRBD2 (6 bases each). The CDR3 has 14 residues. Germline V lookup: CDR1 MDHEN, CDR2 SYDVKM. V was shortened by 6 bases and J by 5 bases, with 16 bases between the two germline ends. The CDR3 reads CASSRWGASETQYF. In nucleotides, the CDR3 is TGTGCCAGCAGCCGATGGGGGGCGAGCGAGACCCAGTACTTC.

The J gene is TRBJ2-6, the V gene TRBV19; 8 bases fit TRBD1. This CDR3 is built from 19 residues. With 1 base clipped from V and 0 bases from J, the junction kept 8 bases outside the gene matches. CDR1 is LNHDA, CDR2 SQIVND, per germline (reference sequence). The CDR3 DNA reads as TGTGCCAGTAGTATAGCCCCCGGACAGGGCTACTCTGGGGCCAACGTCCTGACTTTC. The encoded protein is CASSIAPGQGYSGANVLTF.

The gene calls are TRBV6-5 and TRBJ1-2; D is unclear. Germline V gene sequence: CDR1 MNHEY, CDR2 SVGAGI. CDR3 length equals 13 residues. Deletions cut 2 bases from V and 3 bases from J, with 7 bases between. This chain's CDR3 is CASSYTPDYGYTF. Written as DNA, the CDR3 is TGTGCCAGCAGTTACACCCCCGACTATGGCTACACCTTC.

The rearrangement joins TRBV27 to TRBJ2-3; D is possibly TRBD1 (5 bases). This CDR3 has 15 amino acids. V shed 6 bases and J shed 5 bases, with 18 bases lying between them. From germline, CDR1 is MNHEY and CDR2 SMNVEV (reference sequence). The CDR3 DNA reads TGTGCCAGCAGGGGATCACAGGACCTGGGAGATACGCAGTATTTT. Its translation is CASRGSQDLGDTQYF.

This chain joins TRBV7-8 and TRBJ1-5; a weak D match, TRBD1 (6 bases). Germline V gene data show CDR1 as SGHVS and CDR2 as FQNEAQ. The CDR3 totals 15 residues. V dropped 1 base and J dropped 5 bases, with 12 bases sitting between them. CDR3 residues: CASSLEWGQDQPQHF. The CDR3 nucleotides are TGTGCCAGCAGCTTAGAGTGGGGGCAAGATCAGCCCCAGCATTTT.

CDR3 DNA: TGTGCCTGGAGCGATTACCCAGGGGGCCCAACCTATGGCTACACCTTC. It is translated as CAWSDYPGGPTYGYTF. The genes are TRBV30 and TRBJ1-2; 8 bases align to TRBD1. CDR1 and CDR2 (germline): GTSNPN, SVGIG (reference sequence). The CDR3 has 16 amino acids. Trimming cost V 3 bases and J 4 bases; bases outside gene matches: 13.

The V call is TRBV5-4, the J call TRBJ2-3; 11 bases fit TRBD2. Germline V gives CDR1 SGHNT, CDR2 YYREEE (reference sequence). The J segment lost 3 bases and the V segment lost 4 bases, leaving 7 bases of the junction unmatched. The CDR3 runs to 16 residues. This CDR3 reads CASSGLAGGLTDTQYF. In DNA, the CDR3 is TGTGCCAGCAGCGGATTAGCGGGAGGGCTAACAGATACGCAGTATTTT.

The sample holds one count of this clone. The chain carries TRBV19 and TRBJ2-7; D unclear. Germline V gene lookup returns CDR1 LNHDA and CDR2 SQIVND (reference sequence). The CDR3 runs to 15 residues. Between the trimmed V and J ends, which lost 1 base and 2 bases, there was a span of 12 bases. The CDR3 is CASSIGGPGTYEQYF. The DNA of the CDR3 is TGTGCCAGTAGTATAGGCGGACCCGGAACCTACGAGCAGTACTTC.

In its sample, this clone was seen a few times. The V gene is TRBV6-6, the J gene TRBJ2-7; D is unresolved. This CDR3 comprises 14 residues. V gave up 0 bases and J gave up 1 base, with 7 bases separating them. CDR1 and CDR2 from the germline V gene are MNHNY and SVGAGI (reference sequence). The CDR3, as DNA: TGTGCCAGCAGTTACTCGGGTCAATCCTACGAGCAGTACTTC. This encodes CASSYSGQSYEQYF.

In the case of this clone: One end of the junction fails to match germline, which may point to a read error. This chain links TRBV9 with TRBJ1-1; D remains ambiguous. The CDR3 has 11 amino acids. Germline V gene sequence: CDR1 SGDLS, CDR2 YYNGEE. CDR3 amino acids: CASSADGRDSW. The CDR3 DNA reads TGTGCCAGCAGCGCGGATGGACGGGATAGCTGG.